Listed below are T cell receptor beta chains from one sample, sequenced in a study of regulatory T cells in long-lasting Graves disease. Each CDR3 protein is one row after TCRdb ran MiXCR on the multiplex PCR reads. The sample holds some 340,000 distinct CDR3 sequences, approximately 25% seen once. The sample consisted of peripheral blood mononuclear cells (PBMCs), taken when the disease was refractory, from a patient treated with antithyroid drugs. The origin of the receptors is a middle-aged woman with Graves disease. Each CDR3 is given with its conserved first and last residue.

CDR3 protein,J gene,V gene
CASSLRGAGGTDTQYF,TRBJ2-3,TRBV27
CASSLFGRAVYEQYF,TRBJ2-7,TRBV7-3
CASSLWREPYEQYF,TRBJ2-7,TRBV28
CASSFLGLNYEQYF,TRBJ2-7,TRBV3-1
CASSFSDSAYEQYF,TRBJ2-7,TRBV28
CASRRATGTYEQYF,TRBJ2-7,TRBV6-1
CSARDSWTSGGERGEQYF,TRBJ2-7,TRBV20-1
CASSAAGTRSYEQYF,TRBJ2-7,TRBV6-1
CSVEIASGLRDTQYF,TRBJ2-3,TRBV29-1
CATSTGLAASYEQYF,TRBJ2-7,TRBV15
CASSPTVLRGRKTEAFF,TRBJ1-1,TRBV28
CASSLARGIGAKNIQYF,TRBJ2-4,TRBV7-9
CSARIPANYGYTF,TRBJ1-2,TRBV20-1
CASSFGDTDTQYF,TRBJ2-3,TRBV7-3
CASSRTRLGNQPQHF,TRBJ1-5,TRBV6-1
CASSWNSGGPYNEQFF,TRBJ2-1,TRBV7-3
CASSLKLGVLTF,TRBJ2-6,TRBV6-5
CASSGQMWAYEQYF,TRBJ2-7,TRBV19
CASSWGAGGSETQYF,TRBJ2-5,TRBV12-3/TRBV12-4
CVSSYGTIANEQFF,TRBJ2-1,TRBV6-2/TRBV6-3
CASSGNIGELFF,TRBJ2-2,TRBV12-3/TRBV12-4
CASSLTTGNEGELFF,TRBJ2-2,TRBV7-3
CASSLKGMGAGGRTGELFF,TRBJ2-2,TRBV7-3
CASQTTRTGSYEQYF,TRBJ2-7,TRBV6-1
CASSPHRGLPYEQYF,TRBJ2-7,TRBV4-1
CASSLTGAAEQYF,TRBJ2-7,TRBV11-1
CASSPLRTAQYGYTF,TRBJ1-2,TRBV6-1
CASSSHDRLKEKLFF,TRBJ1-4,TRBV5-6
CASNQQGATGGYTF,TRBJ1-2,TRBV7-9
CASSFQGSSNQPQHF,TRBJ1-5,TRBV28
CAISESWIRETQYF,TRBJ2-5,TRBV10-3
CASSMGSSAGELFF,TRBJ2-2,TRBV19
CASSTVGGNTIYF,TRBJ1-3,TRBV4-2